This TCR beta chain appears in the sequencing data of a study of T cell responses to AZD1222 COVID-19 vaccine. Study-wide results and limits: Among spike-specific TCRs, nearly half reportedly target unmutated variant regions. Clonal diversity was possibly underestimated, and white British individuals and females predominated among donors. The repertoires were collected only after the peak T cell response.

Germline V lookup: CDR1 MNHEY, CDR2 SVGAGI. The CDR3 has 13 amino acids. Trimming took 10 bases from V and 4 from J, leaving 17 bases between them. Produced via immunoSEQ multiplex PCR; TCRdb's table is partial and in-frame only. The sample comprises some 120,000 clones, about 90% of which are singletons, and 1.6% rests with the top ten. Remarks on this clone: Its antigen is still unknown.

The sequence was collected from an adult who received the AZD1222 COVID-19 vaccine. The chain couples TRBV6-5 to TRBJ2-7; D remains unclear. Material: peripheral blood, obtained 28 days after the second AZD1222 dose. CDR3 sequence reads: CATSRAVDYEQYF. CDR3 sequence (DNA): TGTGCCACCTCACGGGCGGTAGATTACGAGCAGTACTTC.